These 5 T cell receptor beta chains came from one sample sequenced in a study of T cell responses to AZD1222 COVID-19 vaccine. Profiling relied on immunoSEQ multiplex PCR, and the TCRdb table lists in-frame clones only, not all of them. The data contain about 160,000 clones, around 90% of them seen just once; the ten biggest clones take up approximately 4.4%. The sample consisted of peripheral blood, taken on day 0 of AZD1222 vaccination. The receptors derive from an adult in good health.

The chain has TRBV7-9 and TRBJ2-7; tentatively, D is TRBD2 (6 bases). The CDR3 has 17 residues. Germline CDR1 SEHNR, CDR2 FQNEAQ (reference sequence). V was trimmed by 4 bases and J by 5 bases, leaving 24 bases between them. The CDR3 sequence: CASSSPWGGGEGDEQYF. CDR3 coding DNA: TGTGCCAGCAGCTCGCCGTGGGGCGGAGGGGAAGGGGACGAGCAGTACTTC.

The chain employs TRBV15 and TRBJ1-2; perhaps TRBD1 as D (5 bases). CDR1 and CDR2 (germline): LNHNV, YYDKDF (reference sequence). The CDR3 loop spans 19 amino acids. V gave up 1 base and J gave up 4 bases, with 25 bases separating them. This CDR3 reads CATSRVPQQSEGSSYGYTF. The CDR3 nucleotides are TGTGCCACCAGCAGAGTGCCCCAGCAAAGCGAGGGGTCCAGCTATGGCTACACCTTC.

V and J are TRBV7-8 and TRBJ1-3; D call uncertain. The germline gives CDR1 SGHVS, CDR2 FQNEAQ. The CDR3 is 14 residues long. V lost 5 bases to trimming and J lost 4 bases, with 12 bases between them. The CDR3 here is CASSPREVGNTIYF. The CDR3 DNA sequence: TGTGCCAGCAGCCCCCGTGAGGTGGGAAACACCATATATTTT.

This chain connects TRBV7-2 to TRBJ1-1; a weak D match, TRBD1 (6 bases). Germline V CDR1 and CDR2: SGHTA, FQGNSA. The CDR3 covers 14 residues. V lost 4 bases, J lost 7 bases, and 16 bases lay in between. CDR3: CASSSMGGADEAFF. As DNA, the CDR3 is TGTGCCAGCAGCTCCATGGGGGGGGCTGATGAAGCTTTCTTT.

This sequence joins TRBV11-2 and TRBJ2-5; 7 bases map to TRBD2. The J segment lost 5 bases and the V segment lost 4 bases, leaving 10 bases of the junction unmatched. The CDR3 runs to 15 residues. The V gene's germline CDR1 is SGHAT and CDR2 FQNNGV. CDR3 protein: CASSSRTSGTETQYF. In DNA form, the CDR3 reads TGTGCCAGCAGCTCAAGGACTAGTGGGACCGAGACCCAGTACTTC.